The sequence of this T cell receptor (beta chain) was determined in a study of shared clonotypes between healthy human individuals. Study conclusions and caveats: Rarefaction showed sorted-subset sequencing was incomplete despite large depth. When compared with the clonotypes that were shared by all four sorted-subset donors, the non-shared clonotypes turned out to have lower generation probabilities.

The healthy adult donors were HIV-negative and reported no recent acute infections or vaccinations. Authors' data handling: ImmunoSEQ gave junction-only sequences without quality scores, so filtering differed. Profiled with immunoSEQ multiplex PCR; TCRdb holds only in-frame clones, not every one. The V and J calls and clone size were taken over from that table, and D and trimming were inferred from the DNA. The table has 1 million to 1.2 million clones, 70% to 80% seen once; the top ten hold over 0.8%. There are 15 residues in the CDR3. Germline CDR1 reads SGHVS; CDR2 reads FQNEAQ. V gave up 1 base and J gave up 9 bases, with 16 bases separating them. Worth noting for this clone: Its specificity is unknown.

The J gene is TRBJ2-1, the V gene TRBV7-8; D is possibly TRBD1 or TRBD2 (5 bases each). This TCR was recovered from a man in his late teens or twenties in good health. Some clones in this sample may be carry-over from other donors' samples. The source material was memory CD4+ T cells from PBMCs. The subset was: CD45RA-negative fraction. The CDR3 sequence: CASSLGGMRVSEQFF. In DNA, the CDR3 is TGTGCCAGCAGCTTAGGGGGGATGAGGGTTAGTGAGCAGTTCTTC.